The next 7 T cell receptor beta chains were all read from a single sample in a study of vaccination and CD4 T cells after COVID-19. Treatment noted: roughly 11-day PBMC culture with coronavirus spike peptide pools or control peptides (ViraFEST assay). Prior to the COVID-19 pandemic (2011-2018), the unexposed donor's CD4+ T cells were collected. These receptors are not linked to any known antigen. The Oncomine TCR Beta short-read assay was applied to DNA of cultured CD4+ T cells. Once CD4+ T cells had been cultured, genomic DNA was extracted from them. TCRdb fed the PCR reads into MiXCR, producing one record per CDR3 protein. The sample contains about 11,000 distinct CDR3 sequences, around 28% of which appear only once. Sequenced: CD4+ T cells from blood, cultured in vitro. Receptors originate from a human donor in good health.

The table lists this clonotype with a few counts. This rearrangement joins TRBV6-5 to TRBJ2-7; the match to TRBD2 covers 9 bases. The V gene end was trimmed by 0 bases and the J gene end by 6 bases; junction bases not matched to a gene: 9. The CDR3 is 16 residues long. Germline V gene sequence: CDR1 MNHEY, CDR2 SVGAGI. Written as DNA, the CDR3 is TGTGCCAGCAGTTACTCGTCTGCGGGACTAGCTTCCGAGCAGTACTTC. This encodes CASSYSSAGLASEQYF.

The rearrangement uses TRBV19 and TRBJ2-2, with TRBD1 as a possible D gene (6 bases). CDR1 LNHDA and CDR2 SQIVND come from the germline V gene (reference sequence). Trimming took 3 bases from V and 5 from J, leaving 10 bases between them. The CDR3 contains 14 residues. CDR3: CASSMDRETGELFF. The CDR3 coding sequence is TGTGCCAGTAGTATGGACAGAGAGACCGGGGAGCTGTTTTTT.

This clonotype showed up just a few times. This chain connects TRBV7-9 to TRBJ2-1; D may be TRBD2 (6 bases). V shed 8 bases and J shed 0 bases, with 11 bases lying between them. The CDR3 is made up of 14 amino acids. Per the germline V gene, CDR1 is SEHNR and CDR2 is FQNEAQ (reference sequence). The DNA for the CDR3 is TGTGCCAGCCCCTGGGAGGACTCCTACAATGAGCAGTTCTTC. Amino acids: CASPWEDSYNEQFF.

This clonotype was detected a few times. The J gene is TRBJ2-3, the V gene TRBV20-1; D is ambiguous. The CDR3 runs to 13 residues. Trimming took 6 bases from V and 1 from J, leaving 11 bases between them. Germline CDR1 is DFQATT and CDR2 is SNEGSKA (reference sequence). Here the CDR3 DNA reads TGCAGTGCCTATGATACGGGCACAGATACGCAGTATTTT. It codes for CSAYDTGTDTQYF.

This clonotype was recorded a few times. CDR3 nucleotides: TGTGCCAGCAACTCCCACGAGGGGCTAGGCGCATACAATGAGCAGTTCTTC. It yields the protein CASNSHEGLGAYNEQFF. This sequence joins TRBV7-9 and TRBJ2-1; perhaps D is TRBD1 or TRBD2 (5 bases each). V was cut by 7 bases and J by 4 bases, with 23 bases left in between. The CDR3 length is 17 residues. Germline values: CDR1 SEHNR, CDR2 FQNEAQ (reference sequence).

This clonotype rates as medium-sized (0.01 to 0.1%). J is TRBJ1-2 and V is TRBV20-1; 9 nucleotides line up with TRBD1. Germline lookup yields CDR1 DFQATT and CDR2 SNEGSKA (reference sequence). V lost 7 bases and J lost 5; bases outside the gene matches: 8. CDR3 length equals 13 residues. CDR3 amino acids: CSVPGQGRYGYTF. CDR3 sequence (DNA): TGCAGTGTCCCGGGACAGGGTAGATATGGCTACACCTTC.

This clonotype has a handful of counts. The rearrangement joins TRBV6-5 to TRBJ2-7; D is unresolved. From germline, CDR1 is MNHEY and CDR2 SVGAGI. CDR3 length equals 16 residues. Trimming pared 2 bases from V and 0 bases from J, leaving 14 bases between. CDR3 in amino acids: CASSYRTDLSSYEQYF. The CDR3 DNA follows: TGTGCCAGCAGTTACCGGACCGACTTAAGCTCCTACGAGCAGTACTTC.